These T cell receptor beta chains were read from a single sample in a study of blood T cell repertoires in COVID-19. Measured with immunoSEQ multiplex PCR; TCRdb has only the in-frame clones, and not every one. Among roughly 120,000 clones listed, about 80% were seen once. The sequenced sample consisted of peripheral blood. The receptors shown here come from a woman between 45 and 60 years old with acute or convalescent COVID-19. CDR3s include the opening cysteine and the closing phenylalanine or tryptophan. A D gene is named only where the DNA matches it firmly. Where a row states a size, it is once, few, many or the class of an expanded clone; other rows omit it.

abundance	v_gene	d_gene	j_gene	CDR3nt	CDR3aa
.	TRBV6-5	.	TRBJ1-2	TGTGCCAGCACCAACTACGGTATGAGTGGCTACACCTTC	CASTNYGMSGYTF
.	TRBV10-3	.	TRBJ1-2	TGTGCCATCAGTGATTTCGGGGGAACTAACTATGGCTACACCTTC	CAISDFGGTNYGYTF
.	TRBV19	TRBD2	TRBJ2-3	TGTGCCAGTAGTTCGCCAGGCGGGAGGGAGACGCAGTATTTT	CASSSPGGRETQYF
few	TRBV5-1	.	TRBJ1-2	TGCGCCAGCAGGGAGGGGATTTGGAACTATGGCTACACCTTC	CASREGIWNYGYTF
.	TRBV4-2	TRBD1	TRBJ1-1	TGTGCCAGCAGACGAACCGGGACAGGGGGCAACACTGAAGCTTTCTTT	CASRRTGTGGNTEAFF
.	TRBV3-1/TRBV3-2	.	TRBJ2-4	TGTGCCAGCAGCCAAGCTCAAGAGAGAAATGGTCGGTCTAACATTCAGTACTTC	CASSQAQERNGRSNIQYF
.	TRBV4-1	.	TRBJ2-7	TGCGCCAGCAGCCAAGAATTACTTTCCTACGAGCAGTACTTC	CASSQELLSYEQYF
.	TRBV9	.	TRBJ2-3	TGTGCCAGCAGCGGTGTTGGGGGGGCCCTTTCTACAGATACGCAGTATTTT	CASSGVGGALSTDTQYF
.	TRBV5-1	TRBD1	TRBJ1-6	TGCGCCAGCAGCATATATGGACAGGGTAGCGGTAATTCACCCCTCCACTTT	CASSIYGQGSGNSPLHF
.	TRBV7-2	.	TRBJ1-2	TGTGCCAGCAGCCACCCCCCGGGTTATCCCGGTACCTATGGCTACACCTTC	CASSHPPGYPGTYGYTF
.	TRBV27	TRBD1	TRBJ1-2	TGTGCCAGCAGTTCCGACGGACAGGGAAGATATGGCTACACCTTC	CASSSDGQGRYGYTF
.	TRBV30	TRBD2	TRBJ2-7	TGTGCCTCGCTAGCGGGGGGAACTTACGAGCAGTACTTC	CASLAGGTYEQYF
.	TRBV19	TRBD2	TRBJ2-3	TGTGCCAGTAGGCCTTATGGATTTGCGGGGGGGCATCAAGATACGCAGTATTTT	CASRPYGFAGGHQDTQYF
.	TRBV28	TRBD1	TRBJ2-3	TGTGCCAGCAGTTTATCAACAGGGGTAGAAGGTACAGATACGCAGTATTTT	CASSLSTGVEGTDTQYF
.	TRBV29-1	TRBD2	TRBJ2-1	TGCAGCGTTGGACTAGCGGGGGGGAATGAGCAGTTCTTC	CSVGLAGGNEQFF
.	TRBV2	.	TRBJ2-1	TGTGCCAGCAGTGAACTCCTTAATGAGCAGTTCTTC	CASSELLNEQFF
.	TRBV20-1	TRBD2	TRBJ2-2	TGCAGTGCTAGTCGGGAGGGGGGGCTTCGTTTCGGACCCGGGGAGCTGTTTTTT	CSASREGGLRFGPGELFF
.	TRBV5-1	.	TRBJ2-6	TGCGCCAGCAGCACCTCACCGGCGGGGACTGGGGCCAACGTCCTGACTTTC	CASSTSPAGTGANVLTF
.	TRBV9	.	TRBJ1-3	TGTGCCAGCAGCGTGTCAGGGGCTGGAAACACCATATATTTT	CASSVSGAGNTIYF
once	TRBV19	.	TRBJ1-5	TGTGCCAGTAGTACAGACGGAGAAGGCAATCAGCCCCAGCATTTT	CASSTDGEGNQPQHF
.	TRBV7-9	TRBD1	TRBJ1-2	TGTGCCAGCAGCTACCGGTCCGACAGGGGAAACGGCTACACCTTC	CASSYRSDRGNGYTF
.	TRBV28	.	TRBJ1-6	TGTGCCAGCAGACCCTCCCAGGGGACGAATTCACCCCTCCACTTT	CASRPSQGTNSPLHF
.	TRBV30	.	TRBJ1-6	TGTGCCTGGACCCCCGGGGGTTCACCCCTCCACTTT	CAWTPGGSPLHF
.	TRBV28	.	TRBJ1-5	TGTGCCAGCAGTTCCGGCGGGCCCCAGCATTTT	CASSSGGPQHF
.	TRBV11-2	TRBD2	TRBJ2-1	TGTGCCAGCAGCCCCCCCTGGGGGACTAGCGGGGGTAGAGATGAGCAGTTCTTC	CASSPPWGTSGGRDEQFF
.	TRBV5-4	TRBD1	TRBJ2-6	TGTGCCAGCGGACGGACAGGGGGCGTGGAGGGCGTCCTGACTTTC	CASGRTGGVEGVLTF
.	TRBV23-1	.	TRBJ2-7	TGCGCCAGCAGTCAAAGGTTCGGGAAGAGCTACGAGCAGTACTTC	CASSQRFGKSYEQYF
.	TRBV27	.	TRBJ2-3	TGTGCCAGCAGTCCATACGGAGATACGCAGTATTTT	CASSPYGDTQYF
once	TRBV5-4	TRBD1	TRBJ1-2	TGTGCCAGCAGCCGGTACACAGGGGAAGGTGGCTACACCTTC	CASSRYTGEGGYTF